The 13 T cell receptor beta chains reported below all come from one sample, sequenced in a study of OX40 agonist ivuxolimab in advanced cancers. Using immunoSEQ multiplex PCR, the repertoire was profiled, and TCRdb retains in-frame clones only, with some absent. The sample has roughly 35,000 clones; more than 75% are singletons. The sequences come from CD4+ or CD8+ T cells sorted from blood, collected in a trial of the OX40 agonist ivuxolimab. Every receptor here comes from an adult with an advanced solid tumor such as melanoma, head and neck, liver or kidney cancer.

This clone was seen a few times. J is TRBJ2-1 and V is TRBV15; TRBD2 aligns across 7 bases. This CDR3 is 16 amino acids long. The ends lost 5 bases at V and 3 bases at J; junction bases unmatched: 10. Per the germline V gene, CDR1 is LNHNV and CDR2 is YYDKDF (reference sequence). The CDR3 nucleotides are TGTGCCACCAGCTTAGGGAGGGCCAGGCGCTACAATGAGCAGTTCTTC. Translated: CATSLGRARRYNEQFF.

The rearrangement links TRBV7-1 to TRBJ1-1, with D possibly TRBD1 on 5 matching bases. TRBV7-1 is reported as an ORF; its role is uncertain. The CDR3 consists of 16 residues. The V end was cut by 4 bases, the J end by 1 base, with 16 bases between. As DNA, the CDR3 is TGTGCCAGCAGCTTAAGGGGAGGACGGGAGAACACTGAAGCTTTCTTT. It translates to CASSLRGGRENTEAFF.

This chain connects TRBV7-9 to TRBJ2-1; unclear D gene. This CDR3 contains 13 residues. CDR1 and CDR2 from the germline V gene are SEHNR and FQNEAQ (reference sequence). V lost 1 base and J 0 bases, leaving 1 base between the germline ends. CDR3 DNA sequence: TGTGCCAGCAGCTTAGGCTCCTACAATGAGCAGTTCTTC. Its protein product is CASSLGSYNEQFF.

In its sample, this clone was seen a few times. V usage is TRBV10-3 and J usage is TRBJ1-1; 7 nucleotides agree with TRBD1. This CDR3 contains 14 residues. Germline assignment: CDR1 ENHRY and CDR2 SYGVKD. V was pared by 0 bases and J by 4 bases, with 2 bases of the junction left unmatched. The CDR3 region is CAISESTGVTEAFF. DNA for the CDR3: TGTGCCATCAGTGAGTCAACAGGGGTCACTGAAGCTTTCTTT.

V usage is TRBV18 and J usage is TRBJ1-5; TRBD1 agrees at 8 bases. Germline V gene sequence: CDR1 KGHSH, CDR2 LQKENI. The junction had 8 bases not matched to a gene; V was cut back by 6 bases and J by 4 bases. This CDR3 has 15 residues. CDR3 nucleotides: TGTGCCAGCTCTCTGGACAGGGATAGAAATCAGCCCCAGCATTTT. This sequence encodes CASSLDRDRNQPQHF.

This CDR3 is CSARWEGYTF. Here the CDR3 DNA reads TGCAGTGCTAGATGGGAAGGCTACACCTTC. V is TRBV20-1 and J is TRBJ1-2; D remains unclear. The germline V gene encodes CDR1 DFQATT and CDR2 SNEGSKA (reference sequence). V was cut by 2 bases and J by 8 bases, with 6 bases left in between. This CDR3 contains 10 residues.

This sequence joins TRBV7-3 and TRBJ2-1; D tentatively reads TRBD1 or TRBD2 (5 bases each). Trimming cost V 0 bases and J 2 bases, with 8 bases left between them. This CDR3 is 15 amino acids long. Germline V gene data show CDR1 as SGHTA and CDR2 as FQGTGA. The CDR3 region has the DNA TGTGCCAGCAGCTTAACTTGGGGGACCTACAATGAGCAGTTCTTC. Its protein product is CASSLTWGTYNEQFF.

The J gene is TRBJ2-1, the V gene TRBV11-1; D not certain. The CDR3 is 14 residues long. Germline V CDR1 and CDR2: SGHAT, FQDESV (reference sequence). Trimming removed 7 bases at V and 5 bases at J, with 15 bases between. The CDR3 spells CASTIEQSDNEQFF. DNA for the CDR3: TGTGCCAGCACCATTGAACAGTCCGACAATGAGCAGTTCTTC.

This clone has just a few counts. The V gene is TRBV18, the J gene TRBJ1-2, with 7 bases fitting TRBD1. The V gene's germline CDR1 is KGHSH and CDR2 LQKENI. With V trimmed by 3 bases and J by 4 bases, 8 bases remained unmatched. This CDR3 contains 15 residues. For the CDR3, the DNA is TGTGCCAGCTCACCGACAGGGAACACCCTCTATGGCTACACCTTC. It specifies CASSPTGNTLYGYTF.

The gene calls are TRBV6-6 and TRBJ2-7; no reliable D call. V was pared by 4 bases and J by 2 bases, with 6 bases between. The CDR3 has 12 residues. CDR1 is MNHNY, CDR2 SVGAGI, per germline (reference sequence). In DNA, the CDR3 is TGTGCCAGCAGTTTGGCTGCCTACGAGCAGTACTTC. As protein: CASSLAAYEQYF.

The CDR3, as DNA: TGTGCCAGCAGCTTATTTTCCGCGGGAAAATCCTACAATGAGCAGTTCTTC. Translation gives CASSLFSAGKSYNEQFF. This rearrangement joins TRBV7-2 to TRBJ2-1, with TRBD2 as a possible D gene (6 bases). This CDR3 region has 17 residues. The ends were cut back, 2 bases at V and 1 base at J, with 15 bases in the middle. Germline CDR1 reads SGHTA; CDR2 reads FQGNSA.

This chain joins TRBV28 and TRBJ2-1, with 7 bases aligning to TRBD1. The germline CDR1 and CDR2 sequences are MDHEN and SYDVKM. Trimming removed 5 bases from V and 6 bases from J; junction bases left unmatched: 13. The CDR3 has 16 amino acids. The CDR3 sequence: CASSRTGAVGGNEQFF. CDR3 nucleotide sequence: TGTGCCAGCAGTCGAACAGGGGCGGTAGGAGGCAATGAGCAGTTCTTC.

This clone was picked up one time. V and J are TRBV11-3 and TRBJ2-3, with D maybe TRBD1 (5 bases). Trimming cost V 3 bases and J 1 base, with 14 bases left between them. CDR1 and CDR2 from the germline V gene are SGHNT and YENEEA. CDR3 length equals 16 residues. CDR3 DNA sequence: TGTGCCAGCAGCTTTACAGGAGCCTGGGGCACAGATACGCAGTATTTT. This encodes CASSFTGAWGTDTQYF.